The clone carrying this T cell receptor beta chain appeared a few times. Its ends do not fully match the called genes, so a read error is possible. This entry belongs to a study of blood T cell repertoires in COVID-19. Profiled with immunoSEQ multiplex PCR; TCRdb holds only in-frame clones, not every one. The sample shows roughly 140,000 clones, roughly 84% of them seen only once. The sequence was obtained from a man aged 70-80 years with acute or convalescent COVID-19. Sequenced: peripheral blood.

The CDR3 reads CASSLAPPSGGAEGELFF. The CDR3 DNA sequence: TGTGCTAGCAGCTTAGCGCCCCCCAGCGGGGGGGCCGAGGGGGAGCTGTTTTTT. V is TRBV7-7 and J is TRBJ2-2; the match to TRBD2 covers 10 bases. Looked up from germline, CDR1 is SSHAT and CDR2 is FNYEAQ (reference sequence). This CDR3 has 18 amino acids.